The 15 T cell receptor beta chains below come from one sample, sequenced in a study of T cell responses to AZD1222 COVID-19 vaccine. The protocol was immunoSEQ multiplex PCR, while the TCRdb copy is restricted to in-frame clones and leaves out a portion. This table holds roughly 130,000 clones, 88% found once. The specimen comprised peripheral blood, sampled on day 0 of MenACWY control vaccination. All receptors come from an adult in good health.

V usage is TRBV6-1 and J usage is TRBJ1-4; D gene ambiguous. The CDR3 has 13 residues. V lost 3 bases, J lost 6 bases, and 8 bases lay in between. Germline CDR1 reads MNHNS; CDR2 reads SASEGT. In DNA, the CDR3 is TGTGCCAGCAGTGAGCGAGTGGATGAAAAACTGTTTTTT. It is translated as CASSERVDEKLFF.

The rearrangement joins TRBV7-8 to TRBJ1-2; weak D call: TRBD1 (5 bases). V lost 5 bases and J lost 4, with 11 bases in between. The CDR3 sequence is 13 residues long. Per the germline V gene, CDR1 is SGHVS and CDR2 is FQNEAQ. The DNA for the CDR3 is TGTGCCAGCAGCGCCCCAGGGATCTATGGCTACACCTTC. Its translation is CASSAPGIYGYTF.

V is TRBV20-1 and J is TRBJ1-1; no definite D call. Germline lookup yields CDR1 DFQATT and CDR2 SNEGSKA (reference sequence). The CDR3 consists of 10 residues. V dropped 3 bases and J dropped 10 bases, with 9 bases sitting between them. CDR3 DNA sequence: TGCAGTGCTAGGTGGGAGGTAGCTTTCTTT. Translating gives CSARWEVAFF.

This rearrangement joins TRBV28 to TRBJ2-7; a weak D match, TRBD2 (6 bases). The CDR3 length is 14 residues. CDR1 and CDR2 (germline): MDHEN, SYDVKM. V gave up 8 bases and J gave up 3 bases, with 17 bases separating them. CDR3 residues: CASLGLRGNYEQYF. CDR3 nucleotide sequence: TGTGCCAGCTTGGGTCTGCGCGGGAACTACGAGCAGTACTTC. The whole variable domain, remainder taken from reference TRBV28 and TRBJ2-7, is DVKVTQSSRYLVKRTGEKVFLECVQDMDHENMFWYRQDPGLGLRLIYFSYDVKMKEKGDIPEGYSVSREKKERFSLILESASTNQTSMYLCASLGLRGNYEQYFGPGTRLTVT.

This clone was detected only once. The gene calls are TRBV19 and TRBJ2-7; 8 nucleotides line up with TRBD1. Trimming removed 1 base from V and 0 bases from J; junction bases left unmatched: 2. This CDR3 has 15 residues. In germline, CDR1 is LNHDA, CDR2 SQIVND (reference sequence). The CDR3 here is CASSIVGQVSYEQYF. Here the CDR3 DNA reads TGTGCCAGTAGTATAGTGGGACAGGTCTCCTACGAGCAGTACTTC.

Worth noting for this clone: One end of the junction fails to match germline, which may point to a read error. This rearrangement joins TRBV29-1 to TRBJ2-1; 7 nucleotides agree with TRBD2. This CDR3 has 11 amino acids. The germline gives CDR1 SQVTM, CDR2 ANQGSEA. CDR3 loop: CSVNGGRANLF. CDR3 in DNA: TGCAGCGTGAATGGTGGGAGGGCCAATCTCTTC.

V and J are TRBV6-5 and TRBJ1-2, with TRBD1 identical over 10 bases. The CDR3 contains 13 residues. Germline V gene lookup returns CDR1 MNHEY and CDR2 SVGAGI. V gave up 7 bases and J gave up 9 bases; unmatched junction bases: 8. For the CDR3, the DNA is TGTGCCAGCACCAAGGGGACAGGGGTCAGCTACACCTTC. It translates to CASTKGTGVSYTF.

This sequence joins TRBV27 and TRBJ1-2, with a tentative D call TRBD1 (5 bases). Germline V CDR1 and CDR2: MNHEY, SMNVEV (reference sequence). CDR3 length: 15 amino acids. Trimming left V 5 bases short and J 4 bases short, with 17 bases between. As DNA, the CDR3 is TGTGCCAGCAGTGGGGGTCAGACATCCCTCTATGGCTACACCTTC. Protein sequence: CASSGGQTSLYGYTF.

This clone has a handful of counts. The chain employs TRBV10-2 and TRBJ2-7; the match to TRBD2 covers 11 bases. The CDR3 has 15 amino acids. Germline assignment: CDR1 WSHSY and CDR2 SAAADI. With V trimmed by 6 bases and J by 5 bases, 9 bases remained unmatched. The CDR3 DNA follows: TGCGCCAGCAGAGCAAGCGGGACTAGCGGTAACGAGCAGTACTTC. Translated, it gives CASRASGTSGNEQYF.

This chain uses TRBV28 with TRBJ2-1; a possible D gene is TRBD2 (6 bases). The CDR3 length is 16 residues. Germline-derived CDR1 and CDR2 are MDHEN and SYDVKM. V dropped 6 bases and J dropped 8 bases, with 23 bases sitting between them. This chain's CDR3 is CASSSRSWTTLDEQFF. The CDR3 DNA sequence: TGTGCCAGCAGCTCGAGGTCCTGGACTACCCTGGATGAGCAGTTCTTC.

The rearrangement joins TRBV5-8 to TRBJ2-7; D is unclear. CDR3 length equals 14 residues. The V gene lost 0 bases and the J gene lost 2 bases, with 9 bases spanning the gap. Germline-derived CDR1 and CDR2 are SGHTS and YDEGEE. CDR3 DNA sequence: TGTGCCAGCAGCTTGGGCATCGTTACCTACGAGCAGTACTTC. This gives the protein CASSLGIVTYEQYF.

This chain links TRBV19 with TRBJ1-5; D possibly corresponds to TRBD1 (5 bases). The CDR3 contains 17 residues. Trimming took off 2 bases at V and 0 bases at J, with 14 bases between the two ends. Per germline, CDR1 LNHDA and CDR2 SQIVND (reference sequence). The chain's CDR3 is CASSIRSRGDSNQPQHF. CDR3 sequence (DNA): TGTGCCAGTAGTATAAGAAGTCGGGGCGATAGCAATCAGCCCCAGCATTTT.

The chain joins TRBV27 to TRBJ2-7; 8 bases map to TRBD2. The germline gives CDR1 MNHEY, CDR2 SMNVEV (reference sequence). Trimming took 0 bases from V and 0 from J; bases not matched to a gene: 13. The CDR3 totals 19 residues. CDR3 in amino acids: CASSLSLLNGGRSSYEQYF. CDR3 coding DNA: TGTGCCAGCAGTTTATCACTTTTAAATGGCGGGAGGAGCTCCTACGAGCAGTACTTC.

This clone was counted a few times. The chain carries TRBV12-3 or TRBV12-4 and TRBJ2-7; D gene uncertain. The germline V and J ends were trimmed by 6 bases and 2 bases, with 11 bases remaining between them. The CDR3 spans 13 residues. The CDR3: CASRTDGAYEQYF. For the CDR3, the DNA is TGTGCCAGCAGGACGGACGGAGCCTACGAGCAGTACTTC.

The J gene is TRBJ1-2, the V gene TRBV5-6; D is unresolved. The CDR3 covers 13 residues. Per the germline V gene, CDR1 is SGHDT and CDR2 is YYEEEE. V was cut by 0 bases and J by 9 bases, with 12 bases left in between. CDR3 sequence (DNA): TGTGCCAGCAGCTTGGTTCTGGGCATGAGCTACACCTTC. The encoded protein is CASSLVLGMSYTF.